Below, one TCR beta chain is given with its context. The CDR3 is made up of 13 amino acids. V was clipped by 4 bases and J by 7 bases, with 8 bases between them. Germline V gene data show CDR1 as SNHLY and CDR2 as FYNNEI. This sample was included in a study of T cell changes during pregnancy in multiple sclerosis. The repertoire was sequenced with immunoSEQ multiplex PCR; TCRdb's copy has only in-frame clones and lacks some. The sample gives some 64,000 clones, 75% to 90% of which show up once; around 0.85% is in the top ten. Sequencing was performed on peripheral blood, taken in the first trimester of pregnancy. V gene TRBV2 combines with J gene TRBJ1-6; a weak D match, TRBD1 (5 bases). The receptor was isolated from a female donor in good health, enrolled as a control in a pregnancy study. The CDR3 sequence is CASSVNRNSPLHF. The CDR3 DNA reads TGTGCCAGCAGTGTCAACAGGAATTCACCCCTCCACTTT.